This T cell receptor beta chain was found in a study of Ad26.COV2.S vaccination and SARS-CoV-2 variants. Study-wide findings and caveats: Once vaccination had occurred, spike-specific CD8+ and CD4+ T cell responses reportedly showed substantial breadth.

The table came from immunoSEQ multiplex PCR; TCRdb's copy has only in-frame clones and leaves some out. Altogether under 550,000 clones are present, 88% being singletons, with the ten largest covering 3.6%. The CDR3 spans 14 residues. Germline trimming cut 5 bases from V and 9 bases from J; bases unmatched to any gene: 4. The germline V gene has CDR1 LNHNV and CDR2 YYDKDF (reference sequence). As for treatment: over 15 received Ad26.COV2.S at low or high dose, single or two shots; about 5 received placebo; per-sample allocation not given. Specimens were obtained on day 63 following the first vaccine or placebo injection. About this clone itself: The antigen is not known.

The chain has TRBV15 and TRBJ1-6, with 10 bases fitting TRBD1. The sequence was obtained from a person between 18 and 59 years old who received the Ad26.COV2.S COVID-19 vaccine or a placebo. Sequencing was performed on peripheral blood, taken in a trial of Ad26.COV2.S vaccine versus placebo. The CDR3 bases are TGTGCCACCAGCTGGGACAGGGGAACTTCACCCCTCCACTTT. Translated: CATSWDRGTSPLHF.